A selection of T cell receptor beta chains follows, all from one sample in a study of Ad26.COV2.S vaccination and SARS-CoV-2 variants. Repertoires were generated with immunoSEQ multiplex PCR, while TCRdb's copy carries only in-frame clones and drops some. The profile shows about 350,000 clones, 65% to 90% of them singletons. This sample comprised peripheral blood, obtained in a trial of Ad26.COV2.S vaccine versus placebo. The receptor source for this set is a person between 18 and 65 years old who received the Ad26.COV2.S COVID-19 vaccine or a placebo. Each CDR3 is given with its conserved first and last residue. A D gene is named only where the DNA matches it firmly. Size is stated for part of the rows, as once, few or many counts, or as a class when the clone is expanded.

v_gene: TRBV7-2; abundance: -; j_gene: TRBJ2-1; d_gene: TRBD2; len: 16; CDR3aa: CASSLEGTSGYNEQFF; CDR3nt: TGTGCCAGCAGCTTAGAGGGGACTAGCGGATACAATGAGCAGTTCTTC
v_gene: TRBV19; abundance: -; j_gene: TRBJ2-2; d_gene: -; len: 15; CDR3aa: CASSIAGRNTGELFF; CDR3nt: TGTGCCAGTAGTATTGCAGGCAGAAACACCGGGGAGCTGTTTTTT
v_gene: TRBV7-2; abundance: -; j_gene: TRBJ2-7; d_gene: -; len: 15; CDR3aa: CASSLGQGASNEQYF; CDR3nt: TGTGCCAGCAGCTTAGGTCAGGGAGCGTCAAACGAGCAGTACTTC
v_gene: TRBV5-1; abundance: -; j_gene: TRBJ1-4; d_gene: -; len: 15; CDR3aa: CASSLDPATNEKLFF; CDR3nt: TGCGCCAGCAGCTTAGATCCTGCAACTAATGAAAAACTGTTTTTT
v_gene: TRBV7-2; abundance: -; j_gene: TRBJ2-7; d_gene: TRBD1; len: 17; CDR3aa: CASSLGGWGTGAREQYF; CDR3nt: TGTGCCAGCAGCTTAGGTGGTTGGGGGACAGGGGCACGCGAGCAGTACTTC
v_gene: TRBV2; abundance: -; j_gene: TRBJ2-5; d_gene: -; len: 14; CDR3aa: CASSGGTLQETQYF; CDR3nt: TGTGCCAGCAGTGGCGGGACACTACAAGAGACCCAGTACTTC
v_gene: TRBV7-6; abundance: -; j_gene: TRBJ1-1; d_gene: -; len: 20; CDR3aa: CASSLGPFLGQTIWNTEAFF; CDR3nt: TGTGCCAGCAGCTTAGGCCCCTTCCTCGGACAGACTATCTGGAACACTGAAGCTTTCTTT
v_gene: TRBV5-1; abundance: few; j_gene: TRBJ2-7; d_gene: -; len: 13; CDR3aa: CASSFDRSYEQYF; CDR3nt: TGCGCCAGCAGCTTTGACAGATCCTATGAGCAGTACTTC
v_gene: TRBV6-2/TRBV6-3; abundance: few; j_gene: TRBJ2-5; d_gene: TRBD2; len: 20; CDR3aa: CASSYYIGLAGFGLSETQYF; CDR3nt: TGTGCCAGCAGTTACTACATAGGACTAGCGGGATTCGGATTGTCTGAGACCCAGTACTTC
v_gene: TRBV7-2; abundance: -; j_gene: TRBJ1-4; d_gene: -; len: 15; CDR3aa: CASSLVGGVGEKLFF; CDR3nt: TGTGCCAGCAGCTTAGTCGGGGGTGTGGGGGAAAAACTGTTTTTT
v_gene: TRBV28; abundance: -; j_gene: TRBJ1-5; d_gene: TRBD1; len: 16; CDR3aa: CASSFIQGAINQPQHF; CDR3nt: TGTGCCAGCAGTTTTATACAGGGGGCGATCAATCAGCCCCAGCATTTT
v_gene: TRBV27; abundance: -; j_gene: TRBJ1-2; d_gene: -; len: 15; CDR3aa: CASSPQTRASYGYTF; CDR3nt: TGTGCCAGCAGTCCACAGACACGGGCGTCCTATGGCTACACCTTC
v_gene: TRBV28; abundance: -; j_gene: TRBJ2-2; d_gene: TRBD2; len: 15; CDR3aa: CASTGGGASTGELFF; CDR3nt: TGTGCCTCCACCGGCGGGGGGGCCAGCACCGGGGAGCTGTTTTTT
v_gene: TRBV19; abundance: -; j_gene: TRBJ1-2; d_gene: -; len: 14; CDR3aa: CASSNRTRHYGYTF; CDR3nt: TGTGCCAGTAGTAATAGGACTCGGCACTATGGCTACACCTTC
v_gene: TRBV11-2; abundance: few; j_gene: TRBJ1-6; d_gene: -; len: 13; CDR3aa: CASSLVWNSPLHF; CDR3nt: TGTGCCAGCAGCTTAGTTTGGAATTCACCCCTCCACTTT
v_gene: TRBV29-1; abundance: -; j_gene: TRBJ1-3; d_gene: TRBD1; len: 14; CDR3aa: CSAVDRGTENTIYF; CDR3nt: TGCAGCGCCGTGGACAGGGGGACAGAAAACACCATATATTTT
v_gene: TRBV5-1; abundance: -; j_gene: TRBJ2-1; d_gene: -; len: 15; CDR3aa: CASTLDRRSYNEQFF; CDR3nt: TGCGCCAGCACACTGGACCGACGCTCCTACAATGAGCAGTTCTTC
v_gene: TRBV5-6; abundance: -; j_gene: TRBJ2-2; d_gene: -; len: 14; CDR3aa: CASSLGQGPGELFF; CDR3nt: TGTGCCAGCAGCTTGGGTCAGGGGCCCGGGGAGCTGTTTTTT
v_gene: TRBV12-1; abundance: -; j_gene: TRBJ2-1; d_gene: -; len: 15; CDR3aa: CASSLGLGSYNEQFF; CDR3nt: TGTGCCAGCAGCCTCGGACTGGGCTCCTACAATGAGCAGTTCTTC
v_gene: TRBV30; abundance: -; j_gene: TRBJ2-1; d_gene: -; len: 13; CDR3aa: CAWSVLGYNEQFF; CDR3nt: TGTGCCTGGAGTGTACTCGGGTACAATGAGCAGTTCTTC
v_gene: TRBV4-3; abundance: few; j_gene: TRBJ2-1; d_gene: TRBD1; len: 16; CDR3aa: CASSLDRGGTYNEQFF; CDR3nt: TGCGCCAGCAGCCTAGACAGGGGAGGAACCTACAATGAGCAGTTCTTC
v_gene: TRBV12-3/TRBV12-4; abundance: -; j_gene: TRBJ1-1; d_gene: -; len: 11; CDR3aa: CASSGGTEAFF; CDR3nt: TGTGCCAGCAGTGGGGGCACTGAAGCTTTCTTT
v_gene: TRBV12-2; abundance: -; j_gene: TRBJ2-4; d_gene: -; len: 15; CDR3aa: CASRLRELAKNIQYF; CDR3nt: TGTGCAAGTCGCTTGAGGGAATTAGCCAAAAACATTCAGTACTTC
v_gene: TRBV10-1; abundance: -; j_gene: TRBJ2-1; d_gene: TRBD1; len: 16; CDR3aa: CASSPGGTGGLNEQFF; CDR3nt: TGCGCCAGCAGTCCCGGGGGAACAGGGGGCTTAAATGAGCAGTTCTTC
v_gene: TRBV5-1; abundance: -; j_gene: TRBJ1-1; d_gene: TRBD1; len: 16; CDR3aa: CASSFGQGGHNTEAFF; CDR3nt: TGCGCCAGCAGCTTTGGACAGGGAGGTCACAACACTGAAGCTTTCTTT
v_gene: TRBV18; abundance: -; j_gene: TRBJ1-2; d_gene: TRBD1; len: 14; CDR3aa: CASSPGQGQYGYTF; CDR3nt: TGTGCCAGCTCCCCGGGACAGGGGCAATATGGCTACACCTTC
v_gene: TRBV9; abundance: -; j_gene: TRBJ2-7; d_gene: -; len: 15; CDR3aa: CASSETGASYEEQYF; CDR3nt: TGTGCCAGCAGCGAGACAGGAGCCTCCTACGAGGAGCAGTACTTC
v_gene: TRBV9; abundance: -; j_gene: TRBJ1-2; d_gene: -; len: 15; CDR3aa: CASSARTRGGNGYTF; CDR3nt: TGTGCCAGCAGCGCTAGAACGCGGGGGGGAAATGGCTACACCTTC
v_gene: TRBV7-9; abundance: -; j_gene: TRBJ2-3; d_gene: TRBD2; len: 19; CDR3aa: CASSFPGTSGGAGTDTQYF; CDR3nt: TGTGCCAGCAGCTTTCCCGGGACTAGCGGGGGGGCGGGCACAGATACGCAGTATTTT
v_gene: TRBV3-1/TRBV3-2; abundance: -; j_gene: TRBJ2-1; d_gene: TRBD2; len: 17; CDR3aa: CASSWGLAGGGDNEQFF; CDR3nt: TGTGCCAGCAGCTGGGGACTAGCGGGAGGTGGGGACAATGAGCAGTTCTTC
v_gene: TRBV5-8; abundance: -; j_gene: TRBJ2-1; d_gene: TRBD2; len: 17; CDR3aa: CASSLDLLAGSYNEQFF; CDR3nt: TGTGCCAGCAGCTTGGATCTCTTAGCGGGCTCCTACAATGAGCAGTTCTTC
v_gene: TRBV24-1; abundance: -; j_gene: TRBJ2-1; d_gene: TRBD1; len: 20; CDR3aa: CATSDLPALGTAINYNEQFF; CDR3nt: TGTGCCACCAGTGATTTGCCTGCTTTAGGGACAGCCATAAATTACAATGAGCAGTTCTTC
v_gene: TRBV11-2; abundance: -; j_gene: TRBJ1-5; d_gene: -; len: 15; CDR3aa: CASSPGDLGNQPQHF; CDR3nt: TGTGCCAGCAGCCCAGGGGATTTGGGCAATCAGCCCCAGCATTTT
v_gene: TRBV2; abundance: -; j_gene: TRBJ2-3; d_gene: -; len: 13; CDR3aa: CASSPPPADTQYF; CDR3nt: TGTGCCAGCAGTCCTCCCCCGGCAGATACGCAGTATTTT
v_gene: TRBV2; abundance: -; j_gene: TRBJ2-2; d_gene: -; len: 14; CDR3aa: CASNGGPNTGELFF; CDR3nt: TGTGCCAGCAACGGGGGTCCGAACACCGGGGAGCTGTTTTTT
v_gene: TRBV16; abundance: few; j_gene: TRBJ1-6; d_gene: -; len: 14; CDR3aa: CASSPQNRNSPLHF; CDR3nt: TGTGCCAGCAGCCCTCAAAACAGGAATTCACCCCTCCACTTT
v_gene: TRBV28; abundance: -; j_gene: TRBJ1-5; d_gene: -; len: 15; CDR3aa: CASSPQLYSNQPQHF; CDR3nt: TGTGCCAGCAGTCCGCAGTTATATAGCAATCAGCCCCAGCATTTT
v_gene: TRBV5-1; abundance: -; j_gene: TRBJ1-5; d_gene: -; len: 14; CDR3aa: CASRLDSENQPQHF; CDR3nt: TGCGCCAGCAGGCTCGATAGCGAAAATCAGCCCCAGCATTTT
v_gene: TRBV5-1; abundance: -; j_gene: TRBJ2-1; d_gene: TRBD1; len: 15; CDR3aa: CASSFGDRGLDEQFF; CDR3nt: TGCGCCAGCAGCTTCGGGGACAGGGGCCTCGATGAGCAGTTCTTC
v_gene: TRBV11-2; abundance: -; j_gene: TRBJ2-1; d_gene: -; len: 14; CDR3aa: CASSLESTGNEQFF; CDR3nt: TGTGCCAGCAGCTTAGAGTCAACCGGGAATGAGCAGTTCTTC
v_gene: TRBV7-2; abundance: -; j_gene: TRBJ2-4; d_gene: TRBD1; len: 16; CDR3aa: CASSFGGQGARNIQYF; CDR3nt: TGTGCCAGCAGCTTCGGGGGACAGGGGGCGAGAAACATTCAGTACTTC
v_gene: TRBV3-1/TRBV3-2; abundance: -; j_gene: TRBJ2-7; d_gene: -; len: 16; CDR3aa: CASSQETGTYRYEQYF; CDR3nt: TGTGCCAGCAGCCAAGAGACGGGGACCTACCGCTACGAGCAGTACTTC
v_gene: TRBV7-2; abundance: -; j_gene: TRBJ2-2; d_gene: TRBD1; len: 14; CDR3aa: CASSPGQITGELFF; CDR3nt: TGTGCCAGCAGCCCGGGACAGATCACCGGGGAGCTGTTTTTT
v_gene: TRBV28; abundance: -; j_gene: TRBJ1-1; d_gene: -; len: 12; CDR3aa: CASSFRGFEAFF; CDR3nt: TGTGCCAGCAGTTTCCGGGGCTTTGAAGCTTTCTTT
v_gene: TRBV5-1; abundance: few; j_gene: TRBJ2-5; d_gene: -; len: 13; CDR3aa: CASSRDAQETQYF; CDR3nt: TGCGCCAGCAGCAGGGACGCTCAAGAGACCCAGTACTTC
v_gene: TRBV2; abundance: -; j_gene: TRBJ1-3; d_gene: TRBD1; len: 18; CDR3aa: CASSEALRTGSRGNTIYF; CDR3nt: TGTGCCAGCAGTGAAGCGCTTCGGACAGGGTCCCGCGGAAACACCATATATTTT
v_gene: TRBV11-1; abundance: -; j_gene: TRBJ2-5; d_gene: -; len: 15; CDR3aa: CASSLRDGLVKTQYF; CDR3nt: TGTGCCAGCAGCTTAAGGGATGGGCTGGTTAAGACCCAGTACTTC
v_gene: TRBV3-1/TRBV3-2; abundance: -; j_gene: TRBJ1-3; d_gene: -; len: 15; CDR3aa: CASSQEGSSGNTIYF; CDR3nt: TGTGCCAGCAGCCAAGAGGGATCCTCTGGAAACACCATATATTTT